This T cell receptor (beta chain) was retrieved from a study of cytomegalovirus exposure and HLA in healthy donors. This PCR relied on a set of 60 Vbeta primers and 13 Jbeta primers. Here immunoSEQ multiplex PCR was the method, and the copy in TCRdb shows in-frame clones only, minus some. In the table there are about 130,000 clones, roughly four fifths of which are singletons. The source material was PBMCs. This receptor was obtained from an older woman in good health and CMV-seronegative.

CDR3 residues: CASSIRTSNEQFF. For the CDR3, the DNA is TGTGCCAGCAGCATAAGGACTAGTAATGAGCAGTTCTTC. The V gene is TRBV7-9, the J gene TRBJ2-1; 7 bases match TRBD2. This CDR3 region has 13 residues. CDR1 and CDR2 from the germline V gene are SEHNR and FQNEAQ (reference sequence). V trimming: 5 bases; J trimming: 7 bases; junction bases outside the gene matches: 5.